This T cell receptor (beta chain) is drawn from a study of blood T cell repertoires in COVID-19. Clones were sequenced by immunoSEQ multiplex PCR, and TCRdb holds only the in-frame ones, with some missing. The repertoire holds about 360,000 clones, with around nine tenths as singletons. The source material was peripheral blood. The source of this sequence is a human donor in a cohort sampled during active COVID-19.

CDR3 sequence reads: CASSPQGPGTDTQYF. The CDR3 nucleotides read TGTGCCAGCAGCCCACAGGGTCCAGGCACAGATACGCAGTATTTT. The rearrangement links TRBV6-2 or TRBV6-3 to TRBJ2-3; perhaps TRBD1 as D (6 bases). The germline V gene encodes CDR1 MNHEY and CDR2 SVGEGT. V was cut by 6 bases and J by 1 base, with 14 bases left in between. CDR3 length: 15 residues.